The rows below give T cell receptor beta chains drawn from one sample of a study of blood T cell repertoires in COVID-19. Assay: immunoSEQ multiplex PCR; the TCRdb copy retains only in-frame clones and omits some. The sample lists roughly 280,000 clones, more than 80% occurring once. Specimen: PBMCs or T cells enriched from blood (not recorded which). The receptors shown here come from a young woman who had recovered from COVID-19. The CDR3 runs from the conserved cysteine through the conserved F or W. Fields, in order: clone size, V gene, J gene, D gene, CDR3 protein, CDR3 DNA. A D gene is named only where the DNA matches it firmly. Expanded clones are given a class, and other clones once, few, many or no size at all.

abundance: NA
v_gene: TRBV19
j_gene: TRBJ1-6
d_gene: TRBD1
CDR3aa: CASNTGTGNSPLHF
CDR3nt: TGTGCCAGTAATACCGGGACAGGGAATTCACCCCTCCACTTT

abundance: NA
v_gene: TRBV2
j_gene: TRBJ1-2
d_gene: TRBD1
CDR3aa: CASRGQGIYGYTF
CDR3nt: TGTGCCAGCAGGGGACAGGGGATCTATGGCTACACCTTC

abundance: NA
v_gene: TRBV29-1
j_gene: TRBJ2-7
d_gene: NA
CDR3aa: CSVEILGLKGGYEQYF
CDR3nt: TGCAGCGTTGAAATCCTCGGACTGAAAGGAGGCTACGAGCAGTACTTC

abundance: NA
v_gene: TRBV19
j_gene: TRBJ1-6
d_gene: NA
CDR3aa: CASSGSLRNSPLHF
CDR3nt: TGTGCCAGTAGTGGGTCCCTGCGGAATTCACCCCTCCACTTT

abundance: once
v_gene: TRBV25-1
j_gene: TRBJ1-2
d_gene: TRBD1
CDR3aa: CASRGDRDYGYTF
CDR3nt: TGTGCCAGCAGAGGTGACAGGGACTATGGCTACACCTTC

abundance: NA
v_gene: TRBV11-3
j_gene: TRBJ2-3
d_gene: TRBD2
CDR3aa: CASSSGLAGGLTDTQYF
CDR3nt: TGTGCCAGCAGCTCAGGACTAGCGGGGGGACTCACAGATACGCAGTATTTT

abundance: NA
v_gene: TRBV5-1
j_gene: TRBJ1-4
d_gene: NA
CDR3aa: CASSLQGATNEKLFF
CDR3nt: TGCGCCAGCAGCTTACAGGGAGCAACTAATGAAAAACTGTTTTTT

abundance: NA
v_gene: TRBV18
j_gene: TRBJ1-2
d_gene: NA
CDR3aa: CASSPFTDYNYGYTF
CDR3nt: TGTGCCAGCTCACCATTTACAGACTATAACTATGGCTACACCTTC

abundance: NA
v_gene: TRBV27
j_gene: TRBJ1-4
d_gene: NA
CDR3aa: CASSLWQYNEKLFF
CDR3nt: TGTGCCAGCAGTTTATGGCAGTATAATGAAAAACTGTTTTTT

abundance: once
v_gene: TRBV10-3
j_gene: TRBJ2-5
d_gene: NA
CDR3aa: CAISAQGRETQYF
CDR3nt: TGTGCCATCAGTGCACAGGGCCGAGAGACCCAGTACTTC

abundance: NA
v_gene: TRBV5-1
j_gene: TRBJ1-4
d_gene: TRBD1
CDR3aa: CASSLMGTGSPNEKLFF
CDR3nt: TGCGCCAGCAGCTTGATGGGGACAGGGTCGCCTAATGAAAAACTGTTTTTT

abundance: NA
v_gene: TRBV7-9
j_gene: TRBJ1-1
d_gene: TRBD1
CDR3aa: CAILLRGATEAFF
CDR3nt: TGTGCCATACTCCTCAGGGGGGCCACTGAAGCTTTCTTT

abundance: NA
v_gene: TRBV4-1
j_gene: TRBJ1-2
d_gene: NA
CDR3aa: CASSQESQTGYYGYTF
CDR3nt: TGCGCCAGCAGCCAAGAGTCTCAGACAGGCTACTATGGCTACACCTTC

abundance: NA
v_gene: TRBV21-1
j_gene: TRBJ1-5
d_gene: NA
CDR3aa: CASSNYGQGAPAFSNQPQHF
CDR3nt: TGTGCCAGCAGCAACTACGGACAGGGGGCCCCCGCTTTCAGCAATCAGCCCCAGCATTTT

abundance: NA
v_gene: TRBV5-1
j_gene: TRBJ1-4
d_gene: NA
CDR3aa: CASSLEGPGSVGTNEKLFF
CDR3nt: TGCGCCAGCAGCTTGGAGGGCCCAGGGTCCGTGGGAACTAATGAAAAACTGTTTTTT

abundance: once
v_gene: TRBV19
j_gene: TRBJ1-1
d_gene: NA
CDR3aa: CASSIPGSLAFF
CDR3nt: TGTGCCAGTAGTATCCCAGGGTCTCTGGCTTTCTTT

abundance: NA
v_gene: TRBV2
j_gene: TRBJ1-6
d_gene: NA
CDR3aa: CASSVTTHRDFNSPLHF
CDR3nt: TGTGCCAGCAGTGTAACAACCCACCGGGATTTCAATTCACCCCTCCACTTT

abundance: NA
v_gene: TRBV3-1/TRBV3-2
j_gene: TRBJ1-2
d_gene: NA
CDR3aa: CASSQQNYGYTF
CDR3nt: TGTGCCAGCAGCCAACAGAACTATGGCTACACCTTC

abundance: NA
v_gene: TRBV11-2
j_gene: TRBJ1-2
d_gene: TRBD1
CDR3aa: CASSFGTVQPYGYTF
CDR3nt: TGTGCCAGCAGCTTCGGGACAGTTCAACCCTATGGCTACACCTTC

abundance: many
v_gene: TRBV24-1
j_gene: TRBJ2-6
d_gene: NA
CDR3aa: CATSPPGANVLTF
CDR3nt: TGTGCCACCAGCCCCCCGGGGGCCAACGTCCTGACTTTC

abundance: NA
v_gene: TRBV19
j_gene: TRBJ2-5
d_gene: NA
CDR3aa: CASSATGYNQETQYF
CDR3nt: TGTGCCAGTAGTGCCACAGGATACAACCAAGAGACCCAGTACTTC

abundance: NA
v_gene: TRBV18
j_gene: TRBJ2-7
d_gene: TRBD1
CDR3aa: CASSGDSYEQYF
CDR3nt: TGTGCCAGCTCAGGGGACAGTTACGAGCAGTACTTC

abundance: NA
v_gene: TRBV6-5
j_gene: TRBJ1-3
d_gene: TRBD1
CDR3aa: CASSYGQGALNF
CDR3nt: TGTGCCAGCAGTTACGGTCAGGGGGCCTTGAATTTT

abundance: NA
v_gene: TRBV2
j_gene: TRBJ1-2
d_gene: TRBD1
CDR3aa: CASRRQGNGYTF
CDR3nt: TGTGCCAGCAGGAGACAGGGAAATGGCTACACCTTC

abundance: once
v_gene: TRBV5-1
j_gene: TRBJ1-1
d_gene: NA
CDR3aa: CASMQGSFTNTEAFF
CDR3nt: TGCGCCAGCATGCAGGGGTCCTTTACGAACACTGAAGCTTTCTTT

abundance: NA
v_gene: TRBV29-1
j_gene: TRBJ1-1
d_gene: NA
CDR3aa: CSANLQGTEAFF
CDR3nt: TGCAGCGCAAACCTACAGGGAACTGAAGCTTTCTTT

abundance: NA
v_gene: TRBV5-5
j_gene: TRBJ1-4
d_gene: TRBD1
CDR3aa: CASSPGDRGATNEKLFF
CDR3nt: TGTGCCAGCAGCCCAGGGGACAGGGGAGCAACTAATGAAAAACTGTTTTTT

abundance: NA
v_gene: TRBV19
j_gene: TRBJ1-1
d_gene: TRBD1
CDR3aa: CASTGDRGVNTEAFF
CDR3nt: TGTGCCAGTACCGGGGACAGGGGGGTGAACACTGAAGCTTTCTTT

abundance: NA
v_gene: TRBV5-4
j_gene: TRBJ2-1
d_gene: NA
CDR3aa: CASSSQRVDEQFF
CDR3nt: TGTGCCAGCAGCTCTCAGCGGGTCGATGAGCAGTTCTTC

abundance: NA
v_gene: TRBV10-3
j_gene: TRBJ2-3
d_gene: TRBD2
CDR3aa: CAISDLAGGLRNTQYF
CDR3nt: TGTGCCATCAGTGACCTAGCGGGGGGGCTGAGAAATACGCAGTATTTT

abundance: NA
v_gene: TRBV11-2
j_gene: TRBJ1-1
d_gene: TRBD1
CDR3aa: CASSRRQGPNTEAFF
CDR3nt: TGTGCCAGCAGCAGACGACAGGGCCCGAACACTGAAGCTTTCTTT

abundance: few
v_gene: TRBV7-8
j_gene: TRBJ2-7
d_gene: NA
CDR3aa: CASSLAGSSYEQYF
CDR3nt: TGTGCCAGCAGCTTAGCTGGGAGCTCCTACGAGCAGTACTTC

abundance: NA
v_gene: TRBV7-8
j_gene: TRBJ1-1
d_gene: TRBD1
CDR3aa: CASSFGQGATEAFF
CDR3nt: TGTGCCAGCAGCTTCGGACAGGGGGCGACTGAAGCTTTCTTT

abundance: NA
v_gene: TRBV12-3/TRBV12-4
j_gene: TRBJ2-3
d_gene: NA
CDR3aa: CASSSTDTQYF
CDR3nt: TGTGCCAGCAGTTCAACAGATACGCAGTATTTT

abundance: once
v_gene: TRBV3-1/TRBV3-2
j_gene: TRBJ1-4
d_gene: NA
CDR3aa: CASSQARNEKLFF
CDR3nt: TGTGCCAGCAGCCAAGCCAGAAATGAAAAACTGTTTTTT

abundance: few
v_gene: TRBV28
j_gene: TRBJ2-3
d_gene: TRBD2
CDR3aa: CASSLGSSGDADTQYF
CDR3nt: TGTGCCAGCAGTTTAGGGTCTAGCGGGGATGCAGATACGCAGTATTTT

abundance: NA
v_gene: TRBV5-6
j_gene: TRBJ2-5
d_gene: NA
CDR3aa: CASSPVGEETQYF
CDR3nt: TGTGCCAGCAGCCCGGTCGGGGAAGAGACCCAGTACTTC

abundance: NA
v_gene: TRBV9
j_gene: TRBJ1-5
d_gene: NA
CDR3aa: CASSDTPSNQPQHF
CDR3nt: TGTGCCAGCAGCGATACACCTAGCAATCAGCCCCAGCATTTT

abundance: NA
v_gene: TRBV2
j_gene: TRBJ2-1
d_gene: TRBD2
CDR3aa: CASSVGTRSYNEQFF
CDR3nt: TGTGCCAGCAGTGTGGGGACTAGGAGCTACAATGAGCAGTTCTTC

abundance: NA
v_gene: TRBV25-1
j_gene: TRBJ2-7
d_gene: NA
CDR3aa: CASSVPGHPYEQYF
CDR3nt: TGTGCCAGCAGTGTCCCGGGACACCCCTACGAGCAGTACTTC

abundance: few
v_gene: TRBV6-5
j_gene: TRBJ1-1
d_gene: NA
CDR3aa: CASTRDIIPEAFF
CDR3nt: TGTGCCAGCACTCGGGACATCATCCCTGAAGCTTTCTTT

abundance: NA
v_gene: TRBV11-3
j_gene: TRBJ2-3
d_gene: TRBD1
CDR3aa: CASSAGDRRDTQYF
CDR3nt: TGTGCCAGCAGCGCCGGGGACAGGCGAGATACGCAGTATTTT